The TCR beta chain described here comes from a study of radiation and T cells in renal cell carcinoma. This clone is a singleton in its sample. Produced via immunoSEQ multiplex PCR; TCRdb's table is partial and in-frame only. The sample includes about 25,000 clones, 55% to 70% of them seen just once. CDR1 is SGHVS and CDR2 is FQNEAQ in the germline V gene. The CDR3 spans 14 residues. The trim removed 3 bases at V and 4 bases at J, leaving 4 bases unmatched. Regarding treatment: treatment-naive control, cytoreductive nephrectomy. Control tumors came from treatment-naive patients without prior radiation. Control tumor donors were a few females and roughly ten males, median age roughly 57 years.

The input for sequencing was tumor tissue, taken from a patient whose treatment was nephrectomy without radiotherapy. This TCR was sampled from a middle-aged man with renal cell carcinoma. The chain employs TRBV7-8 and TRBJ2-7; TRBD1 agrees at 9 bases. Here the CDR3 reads CASSFGTGSYEQYF. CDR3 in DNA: TGTGCCAGCAGCTTTGGGACAGGGAGTTACGAGCAGTACTTC.